The source of this TCR beta chain is a study of blood T cells in healthy people across ages. This clonotype came up a few times. This CDR3 spans 12 amino acids. Trimming took off 5 bases at V and 4 bases at J, with 6 bases between the two ends. Next came a second PCR, run for about 6 to 12 cycles, which used a sample-barcoded 5' primer along with a J-beta primer mix. MiXCR, applied by TCRdb to the 5' RACE reads, yields one record per CDR3 protein. The sample contains almost 300,000 distinct CDR3 sequences, 25% to 30% of which appear only once. The receptor was derived from a woman aged 70-85 years in good health. This sequence joins TRBV12-3 or TRBV12-4 and TRBJ1-3; TRBD1 might be the D (5 bases). Sequenced input: blood. The CDR3 reads CASSNRGNTIYF. The CDR3, as DNA: TGTGCCAGCAGTAACAGGGGAAACACCATATATTTT.